This T cell receptor (beta chain) was identified in a study of technical replicates of blood from a few donors. Profiling relied on immunoSEQ multiplex PCR, and the TCRdb table lists in-frame clones only, not all of them. This table holds some 80,000 clones, about 81% found once. Looked up from germline, CDR1 is GTSNPN and CDR2 is SVGIG (reference sequence). V was clipped by 3 bases and J by 5 bases; unmatched bases: 6. The CDR3 runs 13 residues. Sequencing used PBMCs. The chain employs TRBV30 and TRBJ2-7; the match to TRBD1 covers 8 bases. The TCR originated in a human donor in good health. Some clones in this sample may be carry-over from other donors' samples. This CDR3 reads CAWSARTGNEQYF. The CDR3 coding sequence is TGTGCCTGGAGCGCCAGGACAGGGAACGAGCAGTACTTC. The whole variable domain, remainder taken from reference TRBV30 and TRBJ2-7, is SQTIHQWPATLVQPVGSPLSLECTVEGTSNPNLYWYRQAAGRGLQLLFYSVGIGQISSEVPQNLSASRPQDRQFILSSKKLLLSDSGFYLCAWSARTGNEQYFGPGTRLTVT.